A selection of T cell receptor beta chains follows, all from one sample in a study of shared clonotypes between healthy human individuals. Some clones are missing from TCRdb's copy, which holds only in-frame ones; the method was immunoSEQ multiplex PCR. The table lists around 2.5 million clones, approximately 93% of them singletons, with around 0.4% in the top ten. Material for sequencing was naive CD4+ T cells from PBMCs. These receptors were collected from a man aged 18 to 35 in good health. Some clones in this sample may be carry-over from other donors' samples. CDR3s include the opening cysteine and the closing phenylalanine or tryptophan. Fields, in order: clone size, D gene, J gene, V gene, CDR3 DNA, CDR3 protein. D genes are given only for firm matches. Part of the rows lack a size; the others show once, few, many or a class for expanded clones.

.	.	TRBJ2-1	TRBV7-8	TGTGCCAGCAGCTACCGCGCGCCCTCGAGCTCCTACAATGAGCAGTTCTTC	CASSYRAPSSSYNEQFF
.	TRBD1	TRBJ1-3	TRBV6-6	TGTGCCAGCAGTCGACAGGGTGACACCATATATTTT	CASSRQGDTIYF
.	.	TRBJ2-3	TRBV7-2	TGTGCCAGCAGCTTAGGACCTAGCACAGATACGCAGTATTTT	CASSLGPSTDTQYF
.	TRBD2	TRBJ2-3	TRBV18	TGTGCCAGCTCAGCTTCTAGCGGGCTCACAGATACGCAGTATTTT	CASSASSGLTDTQYF
.	TRBD1	TRBJ2-7	TRBV5-4	TGTGCCAGCAGCTTTACAGGGGCCCACGAGCAGTACTTC	CASSFTGAHEQYF
.	.	TRBJ1-5	TRBV25-1	TGTGCCAGCAGTGAAAAATGGAGGAAGGGTCCCCAGCCCCAGCATTTT	CASSEKWRKGPQPQHF
.	.	TRBJ2-5	TRBV10-3	TGTGCCATCAGTGCCCGGGCGGGCGAGACCCAGTACTTC	CAISARAGETQYF
.	.	TRBJ2-7	TRBV10-3	TGTGCCATCAGTGTAGCCTACGAGCAGTACTTC	CAISVAYEQYF
.	.	TRBJ2-3	TRBV10-3	TGTGCCATCAGGCAGACAGGTCGATCTAGCACAGATACGCAGTATTTT	CAIRQTGRSSTDTQYF
.	TRBD1	TRBJ2-1	TRBV6-6	TGTGCCAGCAGGGCGGTTCAGGGGACAGGCAATGAGCAGTTCTTC	CASRAVQGTGNEQFF
.	TRBD2	TRBJ2-3	TRBV5-1	TGCGCCAGCAGCCCCTGGACTAGCGGTAGCACAGATACGCAGTATTTT	CASSPWTSGSTDTQYF
.	TRBD1	TRBJ2-2	TRBV28	TGTGCCAGCAGTTTTTTACAGGGGGCTTACACCGGGGAGCTGTTTTTT	CASSFLQGAYTGELFF
.	.	TRBJ2-1	TRBV20-1	TGCAGTGCTACCGGATACAATGAGCAGTTCTTC	CSATGYNEQFF
once	TRBD1	TRBJ2-1	TRBV29-1	TGCAGCGTTGAAGTATCGACAGGGAGCTCCTACAATGAGCAGTTCTTC	CSVEVSTGSSYNEQFF
.	.	TRBJ1-2	TRBV6-6	TGTGCCAGCAGTTCCGGACCGGGTCGGGGCTACACCTTC	CASSSGPGRGYTF
once	TRBD1	TRBJ2-7	TRBV6-6	TGTGCCAGCAGTACGGACAGGGCATACGAGCAGTACTTC	CASSTDRAYEQYF
.	.	TRBJ1-3	TRBV10-3	TGTGCCATCAGTGAGCAAAACAGGGCAAGTGGAAACACCATATATTTT	CAISEQNRASGNTIYF
.	.	TRBJ1-5	TRBV7-9	TGTGCCAGCAGCTCGTCTGGGGGGTCGGGCCAGCCCCAGCATTTT	CASSSSGGSGQPQHF
.	TRBD1	TRBJ2-5	TRBV19	TGTGCCAGTAGTCTCGGGACAGCTGAGACCCAGTACTTC	CASSLGTAETQYF
.	TRBD1	TRBJ2-7	TRBV5-1	TGCGCCAGCAGCCCAAGACAGGGGGCCTACGAGCAGTACTTC	CASSPRQGAYEQYF
.	.	TRBJ2-2	TRBV2	TGTGCCAGCAGTGGGGCGCACACCGGGGAGCTGTTTTTT	CASSGAHTGELFF
.	TRBD1	TRBJ2-1	TRBV23-1	TGCGCCAGCAGTCATGGGGACAGGGACGGGACGAGATACAATGAGCAGTTCTTC	CASSHGDRDGTRYNEQFF
.	TRBD1	TRBJ1-1	TRBV5-1	TGCGCCAGCAGCTGGACAGGGGGACTTGAGGCTTTCTTT	CASSWTGGLEAFF
.	.	TRBJ1-2	TRBV11-2	TGTGCCAGCAGCTTAGGGCAGCCCTTCGGCTACACCTTC	CASSLGQPFGYTF
.	TRBD1	TRBJ2-7	TRBV7-3	TGTGCCAGCAGCCAACAAAGGGACAGTTACGAGCAGTACTTC	CASSQQRDSYEQYF
.	.	TRBJ2-2	TRBV9	TGTGCCAGCAGCACTAATTCCTTGGCCGGGGAGCTGTTTTTT	CASSTNSLAGELFF
.	TRBD1	TRBJ2-2	TRBV2	TGTGCCAGCAGTGGGGGACAGGTTATCAACGGGGAGCTGTTTTTT	CASSGGQVINGELFF
.	.	TRBJ2-1	TRBV5-1	TGCGCCAGCAGCCTTTTGACAGGCTCCTACAATGAGCAGTTCTTC	CASSLLTGSYNEQFF
.	TRBD2	TRBJ2-7	TRBV10-3	TGTGCCATCAGTGAAGGGCTAGCGGGGCCCTACGAGCAGTACTTC	CAISEGLAGPYEQYF
.	TRBD1	TRBJ2-7	TRBV9	TGTGCCAGCAGCCCTCAACAGGGGGTCGCCTACGAGCAGTACTTC	CASSPQQGVAYEQYF
.	.	TRBJ2-2	TRBV6-1	TGTGCCAGCAGTGAAAGCGGAGGGGGCGTAACCGGGGAGCTGTTTTTT	CASSESGGGVTGELFF
once	.	TRBJ2-2	TRBV30	TGTGCCTGGAGGAAGTCCACCGGGGAGCTGTTTTTT	CAWRKSTGELFF
.	.	TRBJ2-4	TRBV28	TGTGCCAGCACGACCGTCGCATTAAAAAACATTCAGTACTTC	CASTTVALKNIQYF
few	.	TRBJ1-3	TRBV28	TGTGCCAGCTGCACCTTCGGGGGCCTCTCTGGAAACACCATATATTTT	CASCTFGGLSGNTIYF
.	TRBD1	TRBJ2-7	TRBV29-1	TGCAGCGCGGGACAGGGTCAGGTCGAGCAGTACTTC	CSAGQGQVEQYF
.	.	TRBJ2-1	TRBV18	TGTGCCAGCTCACCCCTCTCAGGGATAGGAGGATATGAGCAGTTCTTC	CASSPLSGIGGYEQFF
.	.	TRBJ2-1	TRBV6-1	TGTGCCAGCAGTGAAGGGGCTCTAGGGGGGAATGAGCAGTTCTTC	CASSEGALGGNEQFF
.	.	TRBJ2-3	TRBV6-1	TGTGCCAGCAGTCCCGGACTAACCCTAGGATCGCAGTATTTT	CASSPGLTLGSQYF
.	.	TRBJ1-4	TRBV27	TGTGCCAGCAGAGGGGGGGCTGAAAAACTGTTTTTT	CASRGGAEKLFF
.	.	TRBJ2-3	TRBV7-3	TGTGCCAGCAGCGTAGGGGATACGCAGTATTTT	CASSVGDTQYF
.	TRBD1	TRBJ2-5	TRBV5-1	TGCGCCAGCAGCTCGACAGGGGGACAGGAGACCCAGTACTTC	CASSSTGGQETQYF
.	.	TRBJ2-5	TRBV4-1	TGCGCCAGCAGCCCCCCCACGACAGCGTACCCCACTGGCCAGTACTTC	CASSPPTTAYPTGQYF
.	.	TRBJ2-3	TRBV7-2	TGTGCCAGCAGCCGTAGCGGAAACACAGATACGCAGTATTTT	CASSRSGNTDTQYF
.	.	TRBJ1-1	TRBV15	TGTGCCACCAGCAGACAACAGCTGAACACTGAAGCTTTCTTT	CATSRQQLNTEAFF
once	TRBD1	TRBJ1-4	TRBV18	TGTGCCAGCTCACTTCCGGGACAGGGGGCCGGTGAGAGACGTGAAAAACTGTTTTTT	CASSLPGQGAGERREKLFF